The 18 T cell receptor beta chains below were found in one sample sequenced in a study of OX40 agonist ivuxolimab in advanced cancers. The assay was immunoSEQ multiplex PCR, and TCRdb's table has in-frame clones only and misses some. The sample has tens of thousands of clones; roughly 83% are singletons. The sequencing here drew on CD4+ or CD8+ T cells sorted from blood, taken in a trial of the OX40 agonist ivuxolimab. Receptors were obtained from an adult with an advanced solid tumor such as melanoma, head and neck, liver or kidney cancer.

The chain links TRBV7-9 to TRBJ2-7, with 10 positions matching TRBD2. J lost 4 bases, V lost 5 bases, and 8 bases had no gene match. Germline V gene sequence: CDR1 SEHNR, CDR2 FQNEAQ (reference sequence). The length of the CDR3 is 15 residues. CDR3: CASSQPSGSGYEQYF. CDR3 bases: TGTGCCAGCAGCCAACCTAGCGGGAGTGGTTACGAGCAGTACTTC.

This clone occurred once. The rearrangement joins TRBV27 to TRBJ2-5; tentatively, D is TRBD2 (6 bases). The CDR3 is 13 amino acids. Trimming left V 4 bases short and J 4 bases short, with 10 bases between. Germline V CDR1 and CDR2: MNHEY, SMNVEV (reference sequence). CDR3 in DNA: TGTGCCAGCAGTTCCGCGGGACCAGAGACCCAGTACTTC. It codes for CASSSAGPETQYF.

The V and J genes are TRBV5-6 and TRBJ1-2; D gene ambiguous. The CDR3 has 11 amino acids. V dropped 0 bases and J dropped 4 bases, with 1 base sitting between them. CDR1 and CDR2 (germline): SGHDT, YYEEEE. The CDR3 coding sequence is TGTGCCAGCAGCTTGGGCTATGGCTACACCTTC. Residues: CASSLGYGYTF.

The chain joins TRBV4-1 to TRBJ1-1; TRBD1 aligns across 10 bases. The CDR3 length is 16 residues. Trimming removed 3 bases from V and 1 base from J; junction bases left unmatched: 5. Germline CDR1 MGHRA, CDR2 YSYEKL. The CDR3 nucleotides read TGCGCCAGCAGCCAGAGCGGGACAGGGGCGAACACTGAAGCTTTCTTT. This gives the protein CASSQSGTGANTEAFF.

V is TRBV2 and J is TRBJ2-5; D gene ambiguous. With 2 bases removed from V and 2 bases from J, the gap between germline ends came to 9 bases. CDR1 SNHLY and CDR2 FYNNEI come from the germline V gene. The CDR3 is made up of 14 amino acids. This CDR3 reads CASSEFDGQETQYF. DNA of the CDR3: TGTGCCAGCAGTGAATTTGACGGACAAGAGACCCAGTACTTC.

The chain employs TRBV19 and TRBJ1-5; D is possibly TRBD1 (6 bases). The CDR3 extends over 18 amino acids. CDR1 LNHDA and CDR2 SQIVND come from the germline V gene (reference sequence). V was clipped by 4 bases and J by 0 bases, with 19 bases between them. The CDR3 here is CASSTRDIFLSSNQPQHF. CDR3 nucleotide sequence: TGTGCCAGTAGTACCCGGGACATCTTCCTCTCTAGCAATCAGCCCCAGCATTTT.

The chain joins TRBV29-1 to TRBJ2-5; D perhaps matches TRBD2 (5 bases). V gave up 3 bases and J gave up 2 bases, with 16 bases separating them. Germline-derived CDR1 and CDR2 are SQVTM and ANQGSEA. The CDR3 is made up of 15 amino acids. In DNA, the CDR3 is TGCAGCGTTGAGGTGGAGGTGTCTACTCAAGAGACCCAGTACTTC. Residues: CSVEVEVSTQETQYF.

The gene calls are TRBV6-5 and TRBJ2-7; TRBD1 matches 11 bases. Trimming removed 0 bases from V and 3 bases from J; junction bases left unmatched: 1. Germline loops: CDR1 MNHEY, CDR2 SVGAGI. The CDR3 is 15 residues long. Here the CDR3 DNA reads TGTGCCAGCAGTTACTCGGGACAGGGGGTCTACGAGCAGTACTTC. It yields the protein CASSYSGQGVYEQYF.

The chain couples TRBV30 to TRBJ2-5; D unclear. CDR3 size: 13 residues. Trimming took 5 bases from V and 0 from J, leaving 10 bases between them. The V gene's germline CDR1 is GTSNPN and CDR2 SVGIG (reference sequence). The CDR3 loop is CAWGNDNQETQYF. The CDR3, as DNA: TGTGCCTGGGGGAATGACAACCAAGAGACCCAGTACTTC.

The chain's CDR3 is CAWSDQRRNQFF. DNA for the CDR3: TGTGCCTGGAGTGACCAAAGAAGGAACCAGTTCTTC. This chain connects TRBV30 to TRBJ2-1; D is uncertain. Deletions cut 1 base from V and 13 bases from J, with 14 bases between. Looked up from germline, CDR1 is GTSNPN and CDR2 is SVGIG (reference sequence). This CDR3 region has 12 residues.

This clone has more than one count but fewer than ten. The chain recombines TRBV27 with TRBJ2-1, with 13 positions matching TRBD2. This CDR3 has 13 residues. Germline V gene data show CDR1 as MNHEY and CDR2 as SMNVEV (reference sequence). V trimming: 8 bases; J trimming: 9 bases; junction bases outside the gene matches: 4. Here the CDR3 DNA reads TGTGCCAGCCGGACTAGCGGGAGTATTGAGCAGTTCTTC. It translates to CASRTSGSIEQFF.

The J gene is TRBJ2-7, the V gene TRBV28; D is possibly TRBD1 or TRBD2 (5 bases each). The germline gives CDR1 MDHEN, CDR2 SYDVKM. The CDR3 runs 15 residues. The V and J ends lost 5 bases and 5 bases respectively, with 19 bases between them. The DNA of the CDR3 is TGTGCCAGCAGTCTCGGGACCCCACCTGTGAACGAGCAGTACTTC. Protein product: CASSLGTPPVNEQYF.

The chain couples TRBV9 to TRBJ2-3; tentative D call: TRBD2 (6 bases). The CDR3 loop spans 16 amino acids. From germline, CDR1 is SGDLS and CDR2 YYNGEE. The V end was cut by 4 bases, the J end by 1 base, with 16 bases between. The CDR3: CASSSGGAHGTDTQYF. In DNA, the CDR3 is TGTGCCAGCAGCAGCGGCGGGGCCCACGGCACAGATACGCAGTATTTT.

The rearrangement joins TRBV6-5 to TRBJ2-1; D remains ambiguous. Germline V lookup: CDR1 MNHEY, CDR2 SVGAGI. The CDR3 is 15 residues long. V lost 2 bases to trimming and J lost 0 bases, with 8 bases between them. For the CDR3, the DNA is TGTGCCAGCAGTTACCGGCCCTACTCCTACAATGAGCAGTTCTTC. Protein product: CASSYRPYSYNEQFF.

The chain recombines TRBV4-2 with TRBJ2-7; D assignment may be TRBD1 or TRBD2 (5 bases each). In germline, CDR1 is LGHNA, CDR2 YNFKEQ. This CDR3 region has 14 residues. The germline V and J ends were trimmed by 2 bases and 2 bases, with 10 bases remaining between them. The CDR3 DNA reads as TGTGCCAGCAGCCAAAGTGGGGGAGCCTACGAGCAGTACTTC. Protein sequence: CASSQSGGAYEQYF.

V usage is TRBV7-6 and J usage is TRBJ2-1; 11 bases are shared with TRBD2. With V trimmed by 5 bases and J by 4 bases, 4 bases remained unmatched. CDR1 SGHVS and CDR2 FNYEAQ come from the germline V gene. This CDR3 spans 15 amino acids. The CDR3 DNA sequence: TGTGCCAGCAGCCTACTAGCGGGAGAATACAATGAGCAGTTCTTC. Protein sequence: CASSLLAGEYNEQFF.

This clone was recorded once. The V call is TRBV25-1, the J call TRBJ1-2, with a possible D match to TRBD1 (5 bases). Germline CDR1 and CDR2: MGHDK and SYGVNS. The CDR3 length is 13 residues. Trimming took off 1 base at V and 8 bases at J, with 11 bases between the two ends. This CDR3 is CASSESQGRGYTF. CDR3 coding DNA: TGTGCCAGCAGTGAATCCCAGGGTCGCGGCTACACCTTC.

This chain uses TRBV19 with TRBJ2-7; 10 bases are shared with TRBD1. CDR3 size: 14 residues. CDR1 and CDR2 (germline): LNHDA, SQIVND (reference sequence). V lost 3 bases, J lost 3 bases, and 2 bases stayed unmatched. CDR3 coding DNA: TGTGCCAGTAGTATGGGGACAGGGGACTACGAGCAGTACTTC. Translation: CASSMGTGDYEQYF.